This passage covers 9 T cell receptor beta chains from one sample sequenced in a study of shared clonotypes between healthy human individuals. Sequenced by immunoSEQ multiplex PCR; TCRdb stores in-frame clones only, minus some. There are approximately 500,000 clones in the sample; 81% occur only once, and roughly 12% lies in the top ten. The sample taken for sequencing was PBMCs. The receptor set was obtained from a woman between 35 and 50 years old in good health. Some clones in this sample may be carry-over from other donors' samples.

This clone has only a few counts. The CDR3 nucleotides read TGTGCCAGCAGCCCCTTAACTCTCCGACAGGGAGGTAGCGGCTACACCTTC. Amino acids: CASSPLTLRQGGSGYTF. The chain carries TRBV4-2 and TRBJ1-2; 7 bases map to TRBD1. This CDR3 has 17 amino acids. V shed 4 bases, J shed 8 bases, and the junction held 19 bases outside the gene matches. Germline V gene lookup returns CDR1 LGHNA and CDR2 YNFKEQ.

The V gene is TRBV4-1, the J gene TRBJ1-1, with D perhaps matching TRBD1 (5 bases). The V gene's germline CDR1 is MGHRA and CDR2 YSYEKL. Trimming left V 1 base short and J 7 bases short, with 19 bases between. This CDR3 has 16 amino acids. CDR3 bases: TGCGCCAGCAGCCAAGTGAGGCGTCAGGGTGGGGGTGAAGCTTTCTTT. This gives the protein CASSQVRRQGGGEAFF.

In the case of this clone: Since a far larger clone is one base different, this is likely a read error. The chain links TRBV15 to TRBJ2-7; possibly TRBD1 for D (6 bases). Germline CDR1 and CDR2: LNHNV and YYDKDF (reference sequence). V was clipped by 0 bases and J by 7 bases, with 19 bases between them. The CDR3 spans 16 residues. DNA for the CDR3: TGTGCCACCAGCAGAGATGATCGACCGTGGGACACGGAGCAGTACTTC. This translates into CATSRDDRPWDTEQYF.

The CDR3 loop is CASSVTESQPQHF. The CDR3, as DNA: TGTGCCAGCAGTGTTACAGAAAGTCAGCCCCAGCATTTT. This sequence joins TRBV2 and TRBJ1-5; D gene ambiguous. The CDR3 is made up of 13 amino acids. The germline gives CDR1 SNHLY, CDR2 FYNNEI. Trimming shortened V by 4 bases and J by 6 bases, and 10 bases separated the two germline ends.

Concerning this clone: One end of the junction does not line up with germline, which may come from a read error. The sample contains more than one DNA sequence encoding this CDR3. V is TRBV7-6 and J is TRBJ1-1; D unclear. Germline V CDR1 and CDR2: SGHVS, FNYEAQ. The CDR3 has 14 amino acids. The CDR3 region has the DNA TGTGCCAGCAGCCTAGCGAGGGTTAACACTGAAGCTTTCTTT. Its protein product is CASSLARVNTEAFF. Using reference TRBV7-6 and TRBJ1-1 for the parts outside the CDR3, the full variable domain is GAGVSQSPRYKVTKRGQDVALRCDPISGHVSLYWYRQALGQGPEFLTYFNYEAQQDKSGLPNDRFSAERPEGSISTLTIQRTEQRDSAMYRCASSLARVNTEAFFGQGTRLTVV.

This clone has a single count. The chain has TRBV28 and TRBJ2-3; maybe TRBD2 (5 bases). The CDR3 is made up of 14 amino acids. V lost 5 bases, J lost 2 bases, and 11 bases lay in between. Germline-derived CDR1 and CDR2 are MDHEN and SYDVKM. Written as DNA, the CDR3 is TGTGCCAGCAGTGCGGGCCAATTCACAGATACGCAGTATTTT. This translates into CASSAGQFTDTQYF. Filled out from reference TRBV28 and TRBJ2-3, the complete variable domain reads DVKVTQSSRYLVKRTGEKVFLECVQDMDHENMFWYRQDPGLGLRLIYFSYDVKMKEKGDIPEGYSVSREKKERFSLILESASTNQTSMYLCASSAGQFTDTQYFGPGTRLTVL.

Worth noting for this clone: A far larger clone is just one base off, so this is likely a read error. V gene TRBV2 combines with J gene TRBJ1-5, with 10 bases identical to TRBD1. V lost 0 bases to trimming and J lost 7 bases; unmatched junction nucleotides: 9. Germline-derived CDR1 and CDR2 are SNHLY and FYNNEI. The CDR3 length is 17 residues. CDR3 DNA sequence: TGTGCCAGCAGTGAAGCGGCAGGGACAGGGGCTCGGCAGCCCCAGCATTTT. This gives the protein CASSEAAGTGARQPQHF.

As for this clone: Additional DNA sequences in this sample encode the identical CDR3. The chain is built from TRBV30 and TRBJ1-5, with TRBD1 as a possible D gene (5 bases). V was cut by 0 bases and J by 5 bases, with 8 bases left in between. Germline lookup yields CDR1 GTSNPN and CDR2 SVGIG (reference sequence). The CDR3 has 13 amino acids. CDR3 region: CAWSVRGDQPQHF. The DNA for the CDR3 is TGTGCCTGGAGTGTACGAGGGGATCAGCCCCAGCATTTT.

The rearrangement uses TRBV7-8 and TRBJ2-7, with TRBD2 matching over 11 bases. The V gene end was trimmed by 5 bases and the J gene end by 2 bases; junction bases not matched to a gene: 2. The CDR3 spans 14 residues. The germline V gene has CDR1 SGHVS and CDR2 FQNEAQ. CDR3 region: CASSQTSGTYEQYF. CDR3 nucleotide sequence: TGTGCCAGCAGCCAGACTAGCGGGACCTACGAGCAGTACTTC.